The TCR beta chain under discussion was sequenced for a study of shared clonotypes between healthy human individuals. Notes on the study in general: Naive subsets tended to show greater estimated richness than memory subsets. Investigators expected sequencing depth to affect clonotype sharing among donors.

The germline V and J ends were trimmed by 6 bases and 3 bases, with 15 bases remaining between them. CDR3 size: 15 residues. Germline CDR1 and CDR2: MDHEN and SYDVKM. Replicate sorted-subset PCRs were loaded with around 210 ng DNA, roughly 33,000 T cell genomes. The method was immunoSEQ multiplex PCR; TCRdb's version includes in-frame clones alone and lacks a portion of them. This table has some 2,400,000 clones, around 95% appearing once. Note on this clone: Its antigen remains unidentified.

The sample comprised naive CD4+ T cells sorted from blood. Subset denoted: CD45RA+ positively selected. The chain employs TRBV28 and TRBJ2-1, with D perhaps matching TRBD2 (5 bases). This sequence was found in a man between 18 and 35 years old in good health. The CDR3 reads CASRRDVGNYNEQFF. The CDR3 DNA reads TGTGCCAGCAGACGCGACGTCGGGAACTACAATGAGCAGTTCTTC. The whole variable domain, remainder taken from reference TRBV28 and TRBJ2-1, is DVKVTQSSRYLVKRTGEKVFLECVQDMDHENMFWYRQDPGLGLRLIYFSYDVKMKEKGDIPEGYSVSREKKERFSLILESASTNQTSMYLCASRRDVGNYNEQFFGPGTRLTVL.